Each of the 24 T cell receptor beta chains below was sequenced from the same sample in a study of blood T cell repertoires in COVID-19. The data were produced by immunoSEQ multiplex PCR, yet TCRdb's version contains in-frame clones alone and is incomplete. The top ten clones hold 3.9% of a sample with about 160,000 clones, roughly 89% of them seen once. The sequencing input was peripheral blood. The receptor source for this set is a woman between 55 and 75 years old who had recovered from COVID-19.

The chain uses TRBV5-1 and TRBJ2-1, with D possibly matching TRBD2 (5 bases). V was pared by 5 bases and J by 0 bases, with 9 bases between. The CDR3 spans 14 residues. Germline loops: CDR1 SGHRS, CDR2 YFSETQ. CDR3 residues: CASSYGGSYNEQFF. The CDR3 DNA is TGCGCCAGCAGTTACGGAGGCTCCTACAATGAGCAGTTCTTC.

The genes are TRBV6-6 and TRBJ1-6, with D maybe TRBD1 (6 bases). V lost 8 bases to trimming and J lost 8 bases, with 22 bases between them. Germline V lookup: CDR1 MNHNY, CDR2 SVGAGI (reference sequence). CDR3 size: 16 residues. CDR3 residues: CASSPRGGEGDSPLHF. DNA for the CDR3: TGTGCCAGCTCTCCTAGAGGGGGAGAGGGAGATTCACCCCTCCACTTT.

This chain connects TRBV9 to TRBJ1-5; possibly TRBD1 for D (5 bases). The CDR3 has 15 residues. Deletions cut 3 bases from V and 4 bases from J, with 14 bases between. Germline V lookup: CDR1 SGDLS, CDR2 YYNGEE. The CDR3 protein is CASSAFSGLNQPQHF. The CDR3, as DNA: TGTGCCAGCAGCGCCTTTTCAGGGTTAAATCAGCCCCAGCATTTT.

This chain links TRBV6-9 with TRBJ1-1; the D gene is possibly TRBD1 (6 bases). CDR1 is MNHGY, CDR2 SVAAGI, per germline. The CDR3 extends over 12 amino acids. The V gene lost 3 bases and the J gene lost 8 bases, with 10 bases spanning the gap. The CDR3 loop is CASSYGRGEAFF. In DNA form, the CDR3 reads TGTGCCAGCAGTTACGGGAGGGGGGAAGCTTTCTTT.

This sequence joins TRBV18 and TRBJ2-5; TRBD1 might be the D (5 bases). The CDR3 contains 13 residues. Germline V gene lookup returns CDR1 KGHSH and CDR2 LQKENI. V was cut by 3 bases and J by 5 bases, with 10 bases left in between. Here the CDR3 reads CASSPQGYETQYF. In nucleotides, the CDR3 is TGTGCCAGCTCACCTCAGGGCTATGAGACCCAGTACTTC.

This chain links TRBV15 with TRBJ1-1; D uncertain. CDR3 length: 14 amino acids. The germline V gene encodes CDR1 LNHNV and CDR2 YYDKDF (reference sequence). V dropped 0 bases and J dropped 0 bases, with 5 bases sitting between them. For the CDR3, the DNA is TGTGCCACCAGCAGAGACAGGATGAACACTGAAGCTTTCTTT. It specifies CATSRDRMNTEAFF.

CDR3 coding DNA: TGTGCCAGCAGTTTGGGGGGGCACTATGGCTACACCTTC. Translation gives CASSLGGHYGYTF. This sequence joins TRBV28 and TRBJ1-2, with D perhaps TRBD1 (6 bases). Germline CDR1 and CDR2: MDHEN and SYDVKM. This CDR3 is 13 amino acids long. V lost 3 bases to trimming and J lost 3 bases, with 8 bases between them.

The V and J genes are TRBV27 and TRBJ2-4, with TRBD2 as a possible D gene (6 bases). This CDR3 is 16 amino acids long. The germline gives CDR1 MNHEY, CDR2 SMNVEV (reference sequence). V was clipped by 6 bases and J by 7 bases, with 22 bases between them. The CDR3 region is CASSLGGAPGLNIQYF. CDR3 sequence (DNA): TGTGCCAGCAGCTTGGGCGGGGCCCCCGGGCTGAACATTCAGTACTTC.

The V and J genes are TRBV24-1 and TRBJ2-3; 13 nucleotides align to TRBD2. Germline CDR1 KGHDR, CDR2 SFDVKD. V shed 6 bases, J shed 5 bases, and the junction held 4 bases outside the gene matches. The CDR3 runs to 15 residues. The CDR3, as DNA: TGTGCCACCAGTTTGACTAGCGGGGGGATAGATACGCAGTATTTT. Translated: CATSLTSGGIDTQYF.

This clone occurred a few times. The V and J genes are TRBV27 and TRBJ2-1, with TRBD1 matching over 7 bases. Germline V lookup: CDR1 MNHEY, CDR2 SMNVEV (reference sequence). V lost 7 bases and J lost 5; bases outside the gene matches: 17. The CDR3 contains 17 residues. Written as DNA, the CDR3 is TGTGCCAGCACCCCTTGGGGGCGCAGGGGGAGTAACAATGAGCAGTTCTTC. Protein product: CASTPWGRRGSNNEQFF.

The rearrangement uses TRBV5-5 and TRBJ2-7; 9 bases are shared with TRBD1. With 4 bases clipped from V and 1 base from J, the junction kept 3 bases outside the gene matches. This CDR3 comprises 14 residues. Germline assignment: CDR1 SGHKS and CDR2 YYEKEE (reference sequence). CDR3 residues: CASSPDRGSYEQYF. The CDR3 coding sequence is TGTGCCAGCAGCCCGGACAGGGGTTCCTACGAGCAGTACTTC.

This clone was detected a few times. CDR3 region: CASHRTGGSQETQYF. CDR3 coding DNA: TGTGCCAGCCACAGGACAGGGGGCTCTCAAGAGACCCAGTACTTC. The chain is built from TRBV6-8 and TRBJ2-5, with TRBD1 identical over 11 bases. CDR1 and CDR2 from the germline V gene are MNHGY and SAAAGT. Germline trimming cut 8 bases from V and 2 bases from J; bases unmatched to any gene: 7. The CDR3 sequence is 15 residues long.

This chain's CDR3 is CASSLGPQGTNTEAFF. The CDR3 nucleotides read TGCGCCAGCAGCTTGGGCCCACAGGGGACAAACACTGAAGCTTTCTTT. This rearrangement joins TRBV5-1 to TRBJ1-1, with 7 bases fitting TRBD1. CDR1 SGHRS and CDR2 YFSETQ come from the germline V gene. The CDR3 spans 16 residues. V lost 0 bases and J lost 2; bases outside the gene matches: 7. Combining the CDR3 with reference TRBV5-1 and TRBJ1-1 gives the whole variable domain KAGVTQTPRYLIKTRGQQVTLSCSPISGHRSVSWYQQTPGQGLQFLFEYFSETQRNKGNFPGRFSGRQFSNSRSEMNVSTLELGDSALYLCASSLGPQGTNTEAFFGQGTRLTVV.

In its sample, this clone was seen a few times. The chain employs TRBV7-2 and TRBJ2-3; D call uncertain. The length of the CDR3 is 15 residues. V lost 5 bases and J lost 4, with 16 bases in between. Looked up from germline, CDR1 is SGHTA and CDR2 is FQGNSA. The CDR3 DNA reads as TGTGCCAGCAGCCCCCAGGTCTCGTTCGCAGATACGCAGTATTTT. Its protein is CASSPQVSFADTQYF.

The chain has TRBV21-1 and TRBJ2-7; the DNA was not used to check the table's D call, TRBD2. TRBV21-1 is designated a pseudogene. This CDR3 spans 10 amino acids. The CDR3 sequence: CASSFCEQYF. DNA of the CDR3: TGTGCCAGCAGCTTCTGCGAGCAGTACTTC.

The chain has TRBV5-4 and TRBJ1-1; no firm D call. The CDR3 spans 15 residues. Trimming removed 3 bases from V and 1 base from J, with 13 bases in between. Germline V lookup: CDR1 SGHNT, CDR2 YYREEE (reference sequence). The CDR3 loop reads CASSYNNNRNTEAFF. The DNA of the CDR3 is TGTGCCAGCAGCTATAATAACAACAGGAACACTGAAGCTTTCTTT.

This chain uses TRBV5-1 with TRBJ1-5; the match to TRBD1 covers 8 bases. Germline CDR1 and CDR2: SGHRS and YFSETQ. The junction had 3 bases not matched to a gene; V was cut back by 0 bases and J by 4 bases. The CDR3 covers 15 residues. The CDR3 DNA reads as TGCGCCAGCAGCTTGGGCAGGGGGCCGAATCAGCCCCAGCATTTT. Translated, it gives CASSLGRGPNQPQHF.

V and J are TRBV6-1 and TRBJ1-5; D gene uncertain. The CDR3 contains 13 residues. V was clipped by 0 bases and J by 6 bases, with 6 bases between them. From germline, CDR1 is MNHNS and CDR2 SASEGT. The CDR3 nucleotides read TGTGCCAGCAGTGAAGCGTATCTTCAGCCCCAGCATTTT. Translation gives CASSEAYLQPQHF.

The chain has TRBV2 and TRBJ1-2; 9 bases line up with TRBD1. Trimming took 10 bases from V and 6 from J; bases not matched to a gene: 6. The CDR3 covers 12 residues. Germline V gives CDR1 SNHLY, CDR2 FYNNEI. The CDR3 region has the DNA TGTGCCACCTCGGGACAGGGAAATGGCTACACCTTC. It codes for CATSGQGNGYTF.

The genes are TRBV5-4 and TRBJ2-3; the D gene is possibly TRBD2 (5 bases). The germline gives CDR1 SGHNT, CDR2 YYREEE (reference sequence). The germline V and J ends were trimmed by 0 bases and 5 bases, with 13 bases remaining between them. This CDR3 has 15 amino acids. The CDR3 DNA follows: TGTGCCAGCAGCTTGGCGCCTAGCTCTGAAGATACGCAGTATTTT. Amino acids: CASSLAPSSEDTQYF.

This chain uses TRBV5-6 with TRBJ1-5; D possibly corresponds to TRBD1 (5 bases). This CDR3 contains 15 residues. V lost 0 bases, J lost 4 bases, and 11 bases lay in between. CDR1 is SGHDT, CDR2 YYEEEE, per germline. CDR3 sequence reads: CASSLAQTVNQPQHF. The CDR3 coding sequence is TGTGCCAGCAGCTTGGCCCAGACAGTTAATCAGCCCCAGCATTTT.

This rearrangement joins TRBV29-1 to TRBJ2-7; D call uncertain. CDR3 length: 13 amino acids. Germline V gene sequence: CDR1 SQVTM, CDR2 ANQGSEA. V lost 5 bases and J 4 bases, leaving 15 bases between the germline ends. Here the CDR3 reads CSVLRVPLYEQYF. Written as DNA, the CDR3 is TGCAGCGTTCTCCGGGTCCCTCTTTACGAGCAGTACTTC.

Written as DNA, the CDR3 is TGTGCCACCAGTCGAGATAGCGGTTCACCCCTCCACTTT. It translates to CATSRDSGSPLHF. The chain is built from TRBV15 and TRBJ1-6; the D is unclear. CDR1 is LNHNV and CDR2 is YYDKDF in the germline V gene (reference sequence). This CDR3 contains 13 residues. Trimming removed 6 bases at V and 9 bases at J, with 12 bases between.

This chain links TRBV6-5 with TRBJ2-7, with TRBD1 matching over 8 bases. The CDR3 is 14 amino acids. CDR1 is MNHEY and CDR2 is SVGAGI in the germline V gene. J gave up 4 bases and V 6 bases, and 8 bases lay outside the gene matches. In nucleotides, the CDR3 is TGTGCCAGCAGGAGACAGGGGCCCCCTTACGAGCAGTACTTC. It yields the protein CASRRQGPPYEQYF.